A selection of T cell receptor beta chains follows, all from one sample in a study of CD8 T cell repertoires and HIV-1 epitope variants. Sequencing was performed with immunoSEQ multiplex PCR; in TCRdb, only in-frame clones are kept and a portion is missing. The table shows 80,000 to 95,000 clones, with almost 75% occurring only once. Specimen: uncultured baseline CD8+ T cells from peripheral blood mononuclear cells (PBMCs). These receptor sequences come from a male donor with HIV. Each CDR3 is given with its conserved first and last residue. Each record gives: CDR3 protein, J gene, V gene.

cdr3_aa: CASSQEWGRDSNEQFF; j_call: TRBJ2-1; v_call: TRBV4-1
cdr3_aa: CASSMWGGKNIQYF; j_call: TRBJ2-4; v_call: TRBV19
cdr3_aa: CASSPRAPPNTGELFF; j_call: TRBJ2-2; v_call: TRBV27
cdr3_aa: CASSISVASNEQFF; j_call: TRBJ2-1; v_call: TRBV19
cdr3_aa: CASSLRGESEQFF; j_call: TRBJ2-1; v_call: TRBV5-5
cdr3_aa: CASSHGGTVNGFHF; j_call: TRBJ2-7; v_call: TRBV19
cdr3_aa: CASSQDSGQGFYGYTF; j_call: TRBJ1-2; v_call: TRBV4-1
cdr3_aa: CASSELGRGGGYTF; j_call: TRBJ1-2; v_call: TRBV2
cdr3_aa: CASRIGDTQYF; j_call: TRBJ2-3; v_call: TRBV6-6
cdr3_aa: CATSRGPRVEGNQPQHF; j_call: TRBJ1-5; v_call: TRBV15